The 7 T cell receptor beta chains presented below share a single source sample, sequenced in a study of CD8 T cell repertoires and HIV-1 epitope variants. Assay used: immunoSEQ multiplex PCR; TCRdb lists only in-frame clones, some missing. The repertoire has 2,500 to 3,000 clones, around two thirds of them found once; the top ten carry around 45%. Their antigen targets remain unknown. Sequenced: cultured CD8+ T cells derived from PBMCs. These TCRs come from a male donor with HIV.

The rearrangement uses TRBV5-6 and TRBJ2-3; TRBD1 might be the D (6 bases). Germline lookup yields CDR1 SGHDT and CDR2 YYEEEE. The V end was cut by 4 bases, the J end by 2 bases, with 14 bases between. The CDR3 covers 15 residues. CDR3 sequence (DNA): TGTGCCAGCAGCCCAACCCGGGACAACACAGATACGCAGTATTTT. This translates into CASSPTRDNTDTQYF.

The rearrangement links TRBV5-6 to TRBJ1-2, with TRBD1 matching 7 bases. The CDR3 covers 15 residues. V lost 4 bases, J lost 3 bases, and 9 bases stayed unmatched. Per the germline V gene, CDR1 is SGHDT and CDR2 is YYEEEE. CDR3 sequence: CASSAGTASHYGYTF. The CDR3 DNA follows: TGTGCCAGCAGCGCCGGGACAGCATCACACTATGGCTACACCTTC.

Here the CDR3 DNA reads TGTGCCAGCAGCCGTGACAGGGGGCAACCTGGCTACACCTTC. This sequence encodes CASSRDRGQPGYTF. The chain recombines TRBV6-5 with TRBJ1-2; 10 bases match TRBD1. Germline V lookup: CDR1 MNHEY, CDR2 SVGAGI. The CDR3 is made up of 14 amino acids. Trimming took 6 bases from V and 7 from J; bases not matched to a gene: 8.

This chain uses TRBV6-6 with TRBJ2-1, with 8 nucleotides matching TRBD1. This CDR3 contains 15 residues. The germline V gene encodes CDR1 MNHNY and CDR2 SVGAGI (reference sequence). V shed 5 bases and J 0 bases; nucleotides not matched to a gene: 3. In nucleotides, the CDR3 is TGTGCCAGCAGTGCCGGGACAGGCTCCTACAATGAGCAGTTCTTC. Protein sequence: CASSAGTGSYNEQFF.

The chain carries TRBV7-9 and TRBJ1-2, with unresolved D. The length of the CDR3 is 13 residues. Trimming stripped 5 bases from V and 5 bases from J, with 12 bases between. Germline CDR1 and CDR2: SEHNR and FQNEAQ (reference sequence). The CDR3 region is CASSTPSEYGYTF. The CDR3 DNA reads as TGTGCCAGCAGCACGCCGTCAGAGTATGGCTACACCTTC.

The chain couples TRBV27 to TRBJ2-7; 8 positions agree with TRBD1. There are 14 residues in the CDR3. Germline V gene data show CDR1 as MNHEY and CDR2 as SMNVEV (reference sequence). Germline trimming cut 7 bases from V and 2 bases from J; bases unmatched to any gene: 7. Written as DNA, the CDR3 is TGTGCCAGCACTTTTGCAGGGGGCACCTACGAGCAGTACTTC. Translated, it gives CASTFAGGTYEQYF.

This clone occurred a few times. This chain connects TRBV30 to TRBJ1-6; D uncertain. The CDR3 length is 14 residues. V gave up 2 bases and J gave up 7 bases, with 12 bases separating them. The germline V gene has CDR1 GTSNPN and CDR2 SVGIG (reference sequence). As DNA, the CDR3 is TGTGCCTGGAGTAGAGGGCAGGACAATTCACCCCTCCACTTT. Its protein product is CAWSRGQDNSPLHF.